This TCR beta chain was found in a study of early T cells in non-severe SARS-CoV-2 infection. Turning to the study itself: Bulk RNA from unsorted whole blood was sequenced; chains were unpaired.

Trimming took off 0 bases at V and 1 base at J, with 7 bases between the two ends. The germline V gene encodes CDR1 SGDLS and CDR2 YYNGEE. The CDR3 spans 14 residues. Unique molecular identifiers were affixed to single, distinct cDNA molecules. Using its own MiXCR run on the 5' RACE reads, TCRdb lists one record per CDR3 protein. The table has some 64,000 distinct CDR3 sequences, roughly a sixth seen once. Notes on the study in general: Matching against VDJdb likely underestimated virus-specific expansions, favoring anti-spike CD8.

Turning to this clonotype: What it binds is not known.

V usage is TRBV9 and J usage is TRBJ2-5; D is uncertain. This TCR derives from an adult who was a healthcare worker with PCR-confirmed SARS-CoV-2 infection or an uninfected control (not recorded which). Sequencing was performed on whole blood, taken at baseline. CDR3 coding DNA: TGTGCCAGCAGCGTAGGGAGAGGCCAAGAGACCCAGTACTTC. Its translation is CASSVGRGQETQYF.